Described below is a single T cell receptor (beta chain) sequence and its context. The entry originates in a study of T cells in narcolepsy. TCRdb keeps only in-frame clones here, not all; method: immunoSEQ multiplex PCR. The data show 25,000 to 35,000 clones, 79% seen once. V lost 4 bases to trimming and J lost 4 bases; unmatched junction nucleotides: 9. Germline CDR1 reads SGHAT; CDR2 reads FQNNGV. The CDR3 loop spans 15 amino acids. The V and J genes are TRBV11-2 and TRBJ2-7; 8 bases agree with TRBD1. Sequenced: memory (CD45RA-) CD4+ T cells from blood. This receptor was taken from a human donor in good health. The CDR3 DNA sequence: TGTGCCAGCAGCTCGTGGGGGACAGGAGATTACGAGCAGTACTTC. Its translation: CASSSWGTGDYEQYF.